The subject of this entry is one T cell receptor beta chain. The germline gives CDR1 LNHNV, CDR2 YYDKDF (reference sequence). The CDR3 is 16 residues long. The V end lost 0 bases, the J end lost 4 bases, and 13 bases lay between the germline ends. The source of the sample is a study of blood T cell repertoires in COVID-19. TCRdb's copy holds only in-frame clones and misses some; the assay was immunoSEQ multiplex PCR. In the table there are roughly 280,000 clones, approximately 83% of which are singletons. The source of this sequence is a woman aged 65 to 85 with acute or convalescent COVID-19. The chain is built from TRBV15 and TRBJ2-1; TRBD1 might be the D (5 bases). The sample comprised peripheral blood. The CDR3 reads CATSRDPGRTYNEQFF. CDR3 in DNA: TGTGCCACCAGCAGAGATCCCGGACGGACATACAATGAGCAGTTCTTC.